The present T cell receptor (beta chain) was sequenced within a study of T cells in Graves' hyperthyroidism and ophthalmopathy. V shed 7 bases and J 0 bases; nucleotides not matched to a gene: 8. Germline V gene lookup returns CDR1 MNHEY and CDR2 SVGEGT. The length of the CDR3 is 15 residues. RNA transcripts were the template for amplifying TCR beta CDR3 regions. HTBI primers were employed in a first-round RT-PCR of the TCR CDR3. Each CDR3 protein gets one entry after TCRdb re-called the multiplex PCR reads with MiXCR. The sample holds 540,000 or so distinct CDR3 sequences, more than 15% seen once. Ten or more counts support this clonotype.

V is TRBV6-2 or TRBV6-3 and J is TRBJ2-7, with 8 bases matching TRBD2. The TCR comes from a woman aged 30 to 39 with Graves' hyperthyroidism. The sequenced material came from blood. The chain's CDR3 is CASKGLAGFSYEQYF. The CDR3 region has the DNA TGTGCCAGCAAAGGCCTAGCGGGTTTCTCCTACGAGCAGTACTTC.